This TCR beta chain was sequenced in a study of shared clonotypes between healthy human individuals. Whole-study results and caveats: A reduction in generation probabilities was seen for non-shared clonotypes relative to those shared by all four donors. Memory subsets generally showed lower estimated richness than naive subsets.

Repertoires were generated with immunoSEQ multiplex PCR, while TCRdb's copy carries only in-frame clones and drops some. The sample includes millions of clones, about 92% of them seen just once. Germline V CDR1 and CDR2: SEHNR, FQNEAQ (reference sequence). J gave up 3 bases and V 5 bases, and 10 bases lay outside the gene matches. The CDR3 spans 16 residues. Those who donated, Caucasian adults without exception, all lived in Nashville, Tennessee. Naive CD45RA+ and memory CD45RA-negative subsets were split from CD4+ cells. Note on this clone: Its target is unknown.

The TCR was taken from a man aged 18 to 29 in good health. Some clones in this sample may be carry-over from other donors' samples. Specimen: naive CD4+ T cells from PBMCs. Regarding subset: CD45RA+ positively selected. This chain links TRBV7-9 with TRBJ2-1; TRBD1 agrees at 7 bases. Here the CDR3 reads CASSPRQGEDYNEQFF. CDR3 nucleotide sequence: TGTGCCAGCAGCCCCAGACAGGGCGAGGACTACAATGAGCAGTTCTTC.